The next 24 T cell receptor beta chains were all read from a single sample in a study of CD8 T cell repertoires and HIV-1 epitope variants. Sequenced by immunoSEQ multiplex PCR; TCRdb stores in-frame clones only, minus some. The sample carries 2,500 to 3,500 clones, 55% to 75% recorded once. For these receptors, no antigen is known. The sequenced sample was cultured CD8+ T cells derived from PBMCs. The receptors originated from a male donor with HIV.

The chain links TRBV28 to TRBJ1-3; 7 bases map to TRBD1. The CDR3 contains 16 residues. Germline-derived CDR1 and CDR2 are MDHEN and SYDVKM. The trim removed 7 bases at V and 4 bases at J, leaving 13 bases unmatched. The DNA for the CDR3 is TGTGCCAGCACCCCCGTCCAGGGACAGAGAGGAAACACCATATATTTT. As protein: CASTPVQGQRGNTIYF.

The rearrangement links TRBV5-4 to TRBJ1-4, with TRBD1 matching over 9 bases. The germline gives CDR1 SGHNT, CDR2 YYREEE (reference sequence). The CDR3 sequence is 15 residues long. The V segment lost 4 bases and the J segment 6 bases; nucleotides outside the gene matches: 7. CDR3 DNA: TGTGCCAGCAGCGTTTCCGGGACAGGGTATGAAAAACTGTTTTTT. This codes for CASSVSGTGYEKLFF.

This clone came up once. This chain uses TRBV12-5 with TRBJ2-3, with 7 bases that match TRBD2. Germline CDR1 and CDR2: LGHNT and FRNRAP. This CDR3 contains 15 residues. Trimming took 7 bases from V and 2 from J; bases not matched to a gene: 9. The CDR3 DNA follows: TGTGCTAGTGCCCTTGGGACTACTTACACAGATACGCAGTATTTT. It translates to CASALGTTYTDTQYF.

This clone was seen a handful of times. V usage is TRBV6-5 and J usage is TRBJ1-1; perhaps TRBD1 as D (6 bases). Between the trimmed V and J ends, which lost 2 bases and 0 bases, there was a span of 13 bases. There are 16 residues in the CDR3. Germline V gene lookup returns CDR1 MNHEY and CDR2 SVGAGI. DNA for the CDR3: TGTGCCAGCAGTTACACGGTGGGGGCTTTGAACACTGAAGCTTTCTTT. This translates into CASSYTVGALNTEAFF.

The J gene is TRBJ2-1, the V gene TRBV10-1, with 9 bases that match TRBD2. The germline V gene has CDR1 WNHNN and CDR2 SYGVQD (reference sequence). The length of the CDR3 is 14 residues. The trim removed 6 bases at V and 8 bases at J, leaving 8 bases unmatched. The CDR3 loop reads CASRGSGRLDEQFF. For the CDR3, the DNA is TGCGCCAGCAGGGGAAGCGGGAGGCTCGATGAGCAGTTCTTC.

The chain links TRBV7-8 to TRBJ1-1; D is undetermined. The germline gives CDR1 SGHVS, CDR2 FQNEAQ. This CDR3 region has 13 residues. V lost 8 bases and J 0 bases, leaving 10 bases between the germline ends. The CDR3 nucleotides are TGTGCCAGCCGCGAGGGCCTGAACACTGAAGCTTTCTTT. It is translated as CASREGLNTEAFF.

The chain is built from TRBV2 and TRBJ1-4; 7 nucleotides align to TRBD1. Per the germline V gene, CDR1 is SNHLY and CDR2 is FYNNEI. After removal of 2 bases from V and 6 bases from J, the junction contained 6 bases not matched to a gene. CDR3 size: 15 residues. The CDR3 loop reads CASSEKTGSDEKLFF. The CDR3 region has the DNA TGTGCCAGCAGTGAAAAGACAGGGTCGGATGAAAAACTGTTTTTT.

The chain recombines TRBV9 with TRBJ2-7; D is unclear. With 0 bases removed from V and 0 bases from J, the gap between germline ends came to 4 bases. Germline V gives CDR1 SGDLS, CDR2 YYNGEE. The CDR3 covers 13 residues. CDR3 loop: CASSVGNSYEQYF. CDR3 DNA: TGTGCCAGCAGCGTAGGCAACTCCTACGAGCAGTACTTC.

This chain uses TRBV27 with TRBJ2-1; D might be TRBD2 (6 bases). This CDR3 comprises 16 residues. The V end was cut by 6 bases, the J end by 3 bases, with 18 bases between. In germline, CDR1 is MNHEY, CDR2 SMNVEV (reference sequence). The CDR3 DNA reads as TGTGCCAGCAGCGGGACTCCTCCCGCTCACTACAATGAGCAGTTCTTC. The encoded protein is CASSGTPPAHYNEQFF.

The gene calls are TRBV6-1 and TRBJ2-2; tentative D call: TRBD1 (6 bases). The germline CDR1 and CDR2 sequences are MNHNS and SASEGT. V was clipped by 3 bases and J by 5 bases, with 10 bases between them. CDR3 length equals 14 residues. The CDR3 nucleotides are TGTGCCAGCAGTGACAAGGGGGAGACCGGGGAGCTGTTTTTT. This gives the protein CASSDKGETGELFF.

The genes are TRBV7-2 and TRBJ2-5, with 8 bases lining up with TRBD2. The germline V gene encodes CDR1 SGHTA and CDR2 FQGNSA. This CDR3 comprises 15 residues. V shed 1 base, J shed 4 bases, and the junction held 5 bases outside the gene matches. CDR3 sequence reads: CASSLERGGRETQYF. The CDR3 nucleotides are TGTGCCAGCAGCTTAGAGCGCGGGGGGCGAGAGACCCAGTACTTC.

The chain carries TRBV5-3 and TRBJ2-3; tentative D call: TRBD2 (5 bases). TRBV5-3 is identified as an open reading frame with a role that is uncertain. This CDR3 spans 19 amino acids. The V end lost 3 bases, the J end lost 4 bases, and 27 bases lay between the germline ends. The CDR3 here is CARSSPRPCRGFCPDTQYF. The CDR3 DNA reads as TGTGCCAGAAGCTCTCCGCGGCCTTGTCGGGGATTCTGTCCAGATACGCAGTATTTT.

V is TRBV6-5 and J is TRBJ2-3; no firm D call. Germline V gene sequence: CDR1 MNHEY, CDR2 SVGAGI. The CDR3 consists of 12 residues. The V end lost 0 bases, the J end lost 5 bases, and 3 bases lay between the germline ends. CDR3 DNA: TGTGCCAGCAGTTACTCGGGAGATACGCAGTATTTT. It specifies CASSYSGDTQYF.

The chain is built from TRBV2 and TRBJ2-2; D call uncertain. Trimming took off 3 bases at V and 1 base at J, with 6 bases between the two ends. In germline, CDR1 is SNHLY, CDR2 FYNNEI. The CDR3 spans 14 residues. In nucleotides, the CDR3 is TGTGCCAGCAGTGACAGATTGAACACCGGGGAGCTGTTTTTT. Encoded protein: CASSDRLNTGELFF.

The rearrangement joins TRBV29-1 to TRBJ2-1, with D tentatively TRBD2 (6 bases). Germline V gives CDR1 SQVTM, CDR2 ANQGSEA. The CDR3 is 17 residues long. The germline V and J ends were trimmed by 0 bases and 1 base, with 16 bases remaining between them. The CDR3 coding sequence is TGCAGCGTTGAAGATGTTTTCGGGGGTGCGTCCTACAATGAGCAGTTCTTC. Translated: CSVEDVFGGASYNEQFF.

The chain combines TRBV4-2 with TRBJ2-7, with TRBD2 as a possible D gene (6 bases). Per the germline V gene, CDR1 is LGHNA and CDR2 is YNFKEQ. The CDR3 is 15 amino acids. V gave up 1 base and J gave up 3 bases, with 13 bases separating them. CDR3 nucleotide sequence: TGTGCCAGCAGCCAAGCTGAGGGAGGATACTACGAGCAGTACTTC. Protein product: CASSQAEGGYYEQYF.

This clone turned up a few times. The chain links TRBV19 to TRBJ1-2; the match to TRBD1 covers 7 bases. Germline V gene sequence: CDR1 LNHDA, CDR2 SQIVND (reference sequence). The CDR3 totals 14 residues. Trimming removed 6 bases from V and 0 bases from J; junction bases left unmatched: 4. CDR3 sequence: CASSPGTANYGYTF. The CDR3 DNA is TGTGCCAGTAGCCCCGGGACAGCTAACTATGGCTACACCTTC.

The chain has TRBV7-8 and TRBJ2-2; D ambiguous. Germline V CDR1 and CDR2: SGHVS, FQNEAQ. V was shortened by 5 bases and J by 4 bases, with 11 bases between the two germline ends. The CDR3 spans 14 residues. In DNA, the CDR3 is TGTGCCAGCAGCCCCCTCGTTTCCACCGGGGAGCTGTTTTTT. Its translation is CASSPLVSTGELFF.

The J gene is TRBJ2-6, the V gene TRBV7-6; D uncertain. The CDR3 runs to 15 residues. V was pared by 5 bases and J by 4 bases, with 12 bases between. Germline CDR1 is SGHVS and CDR2 is FNYEAQ. Here the CDR3 reads CASSPDPIGANVLTF. CDR3 nucleotides: TGTGCCAGCAGCCCGGACCCGATAGGGGCCAACGTCCTGACTTTC.

This chain joins TRBV5-6 and TRBJ2-1; TRBD1 matches 10 bases. This CDR3 comprises 16 residues. Unmatched junction bases numbered 11, after V lost 4 bases and J lost 7 bases. The V gene's germline CDR1 is SGHDT and CDR2 YYEEEE. CDR3 coding DNA: TGTGCCAGCAGCCGCGACAGGGGGCTCTTCGGGAATGAGCAGTTCTTC. Translated: CASSRDRGLFGNEQFF.

The genes are TRBV29-1 and TRBJ2-1, with D hard to call. This CDR3 contains 12 residues. Germline CDR1 reads SQVTM; CDR2 reads ANQGSEA. Trimming left V 6 bases short and J 6 bases short, with 12 bases between. CDR3 sequence: CSVLQRANEQFF. The CDR3 DNA is TGCAGCGTCCTCCAAAGGGCCAATGAGCAGTTCTTC.

The CDR3 here is CASSSIQNQQFF. CDR3 bases: TGTGCCAGCAGCTCTATCCAAAATCAGCAGTTCTTC. V is TRBV5-6 and J is TRBJ2-1; D ambiguous. Germline V CDR1 and CDR2: SGHDT, YYEEEE. This CDR3 comprises 12 residues. The germline V and J ends were trimmed by 3 bases and 11 bases, with 12 bases remaining between them. The full variable domain, in which reference TRBV5-6 and TRBJ2-1 provide the parts outside the CDR3, is DAGVTQSPTHLIKTRGQQVTLRCSPKSGHDTVSWYQQALGQGPQFIFQYYEEEERQRGNFPDRFSGHQFPNYSSELNVNALLLGDSALYLCASSSIQNQQFFGPGTRLTVL.

This clone was seen more than once but under ten times. This chain connects TRBV19 to TRBJ2-7; weak D call: TRBD2 (6 bases). V was pared by 1 base and J by 1 base, with 11 bases between. Germline V gives CDR1 LNHDA, CDR2 SQIVND (reference sequence). The CDR3 loop spans 15 amino acids. The CDR3 here is CASSIALGGSYEQYF. CDR3 sequence (DNA): TGTGCCAGTAGTATAGCCCTCGGAGGGTCCTACGAGCAGTACTTC.

This sequence joins TRBV5-1 and TRBJ2-7; D may match TRBD1 or TRBD2 (5 bases each). V was trimmed by 2 bases and J by 0 bases, leaving 12 bases between them. In germline, CDR1 is SGHRS, CDR2 YFSETQ. This CDR3 spans 15 amino acids. CDR3 nucleotide sequence: TGCGCCAGCAGCTTTCTGACGGGACCCTCCTACGAGCAGTACTTC. Protein product: CASSFLTGPSYEQYF.